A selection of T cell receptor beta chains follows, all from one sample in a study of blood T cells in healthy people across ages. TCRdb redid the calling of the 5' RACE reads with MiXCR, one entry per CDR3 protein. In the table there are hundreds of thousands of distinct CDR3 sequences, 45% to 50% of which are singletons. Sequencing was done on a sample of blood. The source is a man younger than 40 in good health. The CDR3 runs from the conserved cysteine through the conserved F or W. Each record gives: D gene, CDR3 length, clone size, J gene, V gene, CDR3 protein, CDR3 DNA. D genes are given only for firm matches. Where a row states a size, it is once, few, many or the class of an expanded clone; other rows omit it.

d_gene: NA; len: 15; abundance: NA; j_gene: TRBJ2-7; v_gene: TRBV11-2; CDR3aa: CASSLVVDRIYEQYF; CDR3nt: TGTGCCAGCAGCTTAGTTGTGGACAGAATCTACGAGCAGTACTTC
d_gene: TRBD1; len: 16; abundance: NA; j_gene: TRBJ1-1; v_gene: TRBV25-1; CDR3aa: CASSAMGGQGGRAAFF; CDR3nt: TGTGCCAGCAGTGCTATGGGAGGACAGGGAGGTAGGGCAGCTTTCTTT
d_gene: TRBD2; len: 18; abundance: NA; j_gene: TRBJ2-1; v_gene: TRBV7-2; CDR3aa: CASSPGGSGGPHYNEQFF; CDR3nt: TGTGCCAGCAGCCCGGGGGGTAGCGGGGGACCCCACTACAATGAGCAGTTCTTC
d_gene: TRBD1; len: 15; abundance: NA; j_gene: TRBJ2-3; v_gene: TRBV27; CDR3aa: CASSKGTGLTGTQYF; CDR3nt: TGTGCCAGCAGTAAGGGGACAGGGCTTACTGGTACGCAGTATTTT
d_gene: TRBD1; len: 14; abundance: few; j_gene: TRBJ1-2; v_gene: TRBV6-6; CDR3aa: CASSFTDRVYGYTF; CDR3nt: TGTGCCAGCAGTTTCACGGACAGGGTCTATGGCTACACCTTC
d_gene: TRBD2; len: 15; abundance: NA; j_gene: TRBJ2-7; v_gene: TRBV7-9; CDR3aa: CASSARDSGGYEQYF; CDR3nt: TGTGCCAGCAGCGCCCGGGACAGCGGGGGGTACGAGCAGTACTTC
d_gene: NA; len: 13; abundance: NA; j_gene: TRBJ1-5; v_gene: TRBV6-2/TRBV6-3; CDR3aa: CASSPILSQPQHF; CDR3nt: TGTGCCAGCAGTCCGATACTTTCTCAGCCCCAGCATTTT
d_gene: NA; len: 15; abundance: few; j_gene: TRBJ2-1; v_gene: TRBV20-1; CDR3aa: CSVTVGGGPHNEQFF; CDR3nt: TGCAGTGTCACGGTTGGGGGGGGGCCGCACAATGAGCAGTTCTTC
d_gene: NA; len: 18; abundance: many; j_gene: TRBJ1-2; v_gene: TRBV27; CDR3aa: CASSSEGKAENYYYGYTF; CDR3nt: TGTGCCAGCAGTTCCGAGGGAAAGGCAGAGAACTATTACTATGGCTACACCTTC
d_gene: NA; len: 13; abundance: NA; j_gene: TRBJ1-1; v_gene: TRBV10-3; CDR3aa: CAILARFDTEAFF; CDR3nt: TGTGCCATCTTGGCCAGGTTTGACACTGAAGCTTTCTTT
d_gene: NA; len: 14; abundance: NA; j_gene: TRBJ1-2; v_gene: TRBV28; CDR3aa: CASSLSSGGYGYTF; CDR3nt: TGTGCCAGCAGTTTAAGCTCGGGCGGGTATGGCTACACCTTC
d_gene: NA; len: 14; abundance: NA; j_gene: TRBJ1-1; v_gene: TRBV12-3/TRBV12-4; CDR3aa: CASSPMGGLTEAFF; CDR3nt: TGTGCCAGCAGTCCCATGGGGGGACTAACTGAAGCTTTCTTT
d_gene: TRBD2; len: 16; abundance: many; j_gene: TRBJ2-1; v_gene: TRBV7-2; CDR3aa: CASSLSITSGATEQFF; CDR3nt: TGTGCCAGCAGCTTAAGCATTACTAGCGGGGCTACTGAGCAGTTCTTC
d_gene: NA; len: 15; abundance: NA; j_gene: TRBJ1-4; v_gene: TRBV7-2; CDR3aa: CASSAAPGWDEKLFF; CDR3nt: TGTGCCAGCAGCGCCGCTCCGGGGTGGGATGAAAAACTGTTTTTT
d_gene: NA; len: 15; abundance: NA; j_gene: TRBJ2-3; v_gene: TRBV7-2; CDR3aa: CASSSPAANTDTQYF; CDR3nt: TGTGCCAGCAGCTCACCAGCCGCCAATACAGATACGCAGTATTTT
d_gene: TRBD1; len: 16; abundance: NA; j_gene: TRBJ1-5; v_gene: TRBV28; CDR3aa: CASINRGTGGNQPQHF; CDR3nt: TGTGCCAGCATTAACAGGGGGACAGGGGGCAATCAGCCCCAGCATTTT
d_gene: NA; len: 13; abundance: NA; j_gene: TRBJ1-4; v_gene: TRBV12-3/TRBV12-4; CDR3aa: CAGSPGPRGKLFF; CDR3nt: TGTGCCGGCAGCCCGGGCCCCCGGGGAAAACTGTTTTTT
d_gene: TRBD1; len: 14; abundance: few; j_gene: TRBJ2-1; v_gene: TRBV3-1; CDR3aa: CASSQGTGANEQFF; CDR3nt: TGTGCCAGCAGCCAAGGGACAGGGGCTAATGAGCAGTTCTTC
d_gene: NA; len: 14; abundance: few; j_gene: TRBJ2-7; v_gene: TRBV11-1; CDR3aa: CASSLPGDGYEQYF; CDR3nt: TGTGCCAGCAGCCTCCCAGGGGATGGCTACGAGCAGTACTTC
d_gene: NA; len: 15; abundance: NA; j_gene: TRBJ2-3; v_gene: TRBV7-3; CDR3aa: CASSPTALKGDTQYF; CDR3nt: TGTGCCAGCAGCCCTACGGCCCTAAAGGGAGATACGCAGTATTTT
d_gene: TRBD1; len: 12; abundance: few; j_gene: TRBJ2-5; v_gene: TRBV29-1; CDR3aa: CSVGGQGETQYF; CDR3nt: TGCAGCGTTGGGGGACAGGGAGAGACCCAGTACTTC
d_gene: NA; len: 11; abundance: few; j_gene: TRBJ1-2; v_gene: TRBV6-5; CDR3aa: CASRANYGYTF; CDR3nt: TGTGCCAGCAGGGCTAACTATGGCTACACCTTC
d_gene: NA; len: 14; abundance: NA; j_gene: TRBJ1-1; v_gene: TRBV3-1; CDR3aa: CASSQARMNTEAFF; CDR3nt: TGTGCCAGCAGCCAAGCGAGGATGAACACTGAAGCTTTCTTT
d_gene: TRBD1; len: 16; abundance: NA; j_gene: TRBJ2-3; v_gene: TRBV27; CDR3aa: CASRGSGQGAADTQYF; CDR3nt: TGTGCCAGCAGGGGCTCAGGACAGGGGGCAGCAGATACGCAGTATTTT
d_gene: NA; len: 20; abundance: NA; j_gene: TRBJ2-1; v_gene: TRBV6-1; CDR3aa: CASSPDGAGTTHYSYNEQFF; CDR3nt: TGTGCCAGCAGTCCCGATGGGGCGGGAACTACCCATTACTCCTACAATGAGCAGTTCTTC
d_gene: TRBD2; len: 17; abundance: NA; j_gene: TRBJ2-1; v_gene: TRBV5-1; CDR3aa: CASSLGLAGGSYNEQFF; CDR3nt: TGCGCCAGCAGCTTGGGACTAGCGGGGGGGTCCTACAATGAGCAGTTCTTC
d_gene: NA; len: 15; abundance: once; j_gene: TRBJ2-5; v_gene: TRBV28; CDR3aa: CASSFAPGTQETQYF; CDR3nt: TGTGCCAGCAGTTTCGCACCAGGGACCCAAGAGACCCAGTACTTC
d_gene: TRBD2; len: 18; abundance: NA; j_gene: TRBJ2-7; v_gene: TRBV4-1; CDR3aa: CASSQRTVGGVSYNEQYF; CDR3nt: TGCGCCAGCAGCCAGAGGACGGTTGGGGGGGTCTCCTACAATGAGCAGTACTTC
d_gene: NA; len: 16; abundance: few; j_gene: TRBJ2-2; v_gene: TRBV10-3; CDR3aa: CAISETGHENTGELFF; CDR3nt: TGTGCCATCAGTGAAACGGGACATGAGAACACCGGGGAGCTGTTTTTT
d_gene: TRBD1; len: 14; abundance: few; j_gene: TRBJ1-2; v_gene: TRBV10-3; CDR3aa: CAISEGDSKDGYTF; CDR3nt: TGTGCCATCTCAGAAGGGGACAGTAAGGATGGCTACACCTTC
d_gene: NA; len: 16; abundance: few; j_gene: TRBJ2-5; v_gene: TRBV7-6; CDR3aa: CASSLGIRGNQETQYF; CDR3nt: TGTGCCAGCAGCTTAGGAATCCGGGGAAATCAAGAGACCCAGTACTTC
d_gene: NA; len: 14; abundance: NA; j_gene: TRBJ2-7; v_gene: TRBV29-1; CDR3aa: CSVRTGGTFYEQYF; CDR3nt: TGCAGCGTCCGAACTGGGGGTACTTTCTACGAGCAGTACTTC
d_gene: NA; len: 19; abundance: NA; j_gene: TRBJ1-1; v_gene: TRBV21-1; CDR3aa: CASSKRAGTGGGGDTEAFF; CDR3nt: TGTGCCAGCAGCAAAAGGGCCGGGACAGGGGGCGGAGGGGACACTGAAGCTTTCTTT
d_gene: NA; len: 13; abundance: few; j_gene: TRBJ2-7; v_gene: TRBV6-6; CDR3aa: CASETPSSYEQYF; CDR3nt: TGTGCCAGCGAAACGCCGAGCTCCTACGAGCAGTACTTC
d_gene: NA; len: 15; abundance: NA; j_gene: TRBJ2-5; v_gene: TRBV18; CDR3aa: CASSPSTSIQETQYF; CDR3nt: TGTGCCAGCTCACCATCCACCAGTATTCAAGAGACCCAGTACTTC
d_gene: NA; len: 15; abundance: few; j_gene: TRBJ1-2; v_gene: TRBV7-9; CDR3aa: CASFPPAGRNYGYTF; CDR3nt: TGTGCCAGTTTTCCCCCGGCGGGCCGTAACTATGGCTACACCTTC
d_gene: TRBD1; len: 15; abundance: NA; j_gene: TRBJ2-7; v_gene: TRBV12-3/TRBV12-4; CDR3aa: CASSKRRDRTYEQYF; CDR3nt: TGTGCCAGCAGCAAGCGCCGGGACAGAACCTACGAGCAGTACTTC
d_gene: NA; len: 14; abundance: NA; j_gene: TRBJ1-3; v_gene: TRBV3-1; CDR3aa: CASSQGSSGNTIYF; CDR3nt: TGTGCCAGCAGCCAGGGGAGCTCTGGAAACACCATATATTTT
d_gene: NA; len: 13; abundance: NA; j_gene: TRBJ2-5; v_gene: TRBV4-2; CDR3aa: CASSPDSEETQYF; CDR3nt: TGTGCCAGCAGCCCCGACTCTGAGGAGACCCAGTACTTC
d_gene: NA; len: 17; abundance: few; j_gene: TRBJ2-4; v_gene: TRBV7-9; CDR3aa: CASSLVPGAGAKNIQYF; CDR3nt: TGTGCCAGCAGCTTAGTGCCCGGGGCAGGAGCCAAAAACATTCAGTACTTC
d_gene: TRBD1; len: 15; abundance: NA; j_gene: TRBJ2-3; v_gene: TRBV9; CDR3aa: CASSVEGQGADTQYF; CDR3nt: TGTGCCAGCAGCGTAGAGGGACAGGGAGCAGATACGCAGTATTTT